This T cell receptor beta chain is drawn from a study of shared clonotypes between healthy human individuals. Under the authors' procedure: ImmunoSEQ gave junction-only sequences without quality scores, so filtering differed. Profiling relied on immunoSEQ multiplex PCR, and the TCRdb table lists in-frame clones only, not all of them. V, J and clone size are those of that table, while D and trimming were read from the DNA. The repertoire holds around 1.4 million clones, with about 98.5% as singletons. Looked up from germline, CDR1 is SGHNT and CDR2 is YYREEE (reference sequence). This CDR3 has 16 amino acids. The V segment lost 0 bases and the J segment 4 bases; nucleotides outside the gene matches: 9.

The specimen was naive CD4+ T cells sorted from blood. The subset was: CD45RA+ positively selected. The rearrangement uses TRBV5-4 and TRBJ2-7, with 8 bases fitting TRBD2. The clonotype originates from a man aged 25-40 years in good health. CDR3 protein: CASSLVSAGGGYEQYF. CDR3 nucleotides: TGTGCCAGCAGCTTGGTGTCGGCGGGAGGAGGGTACGAGCAGTACTTC.